These 25 T cell receptor beta chains were all obtained from the same sample, sequenced in a study of a mutant IDH1 vaccine in newly diagnosed glioma. Generated by immunoSEQ multiplex PCR, the TCRdb table keeps only in-frame clones and is missing some. The repertoire consists of 40,000 to 45,000 clones, with 65% to 90% occurring once and the leading ten covering 4.5% to 5.5%. Time point denoted: week 35, safety follow-up. Each vaccine dose was 300 ug of mutant IDH1 20-mer peptide, with topical imiquimod. For these receptors, no antigen is known. The source was PBMCs, collected from a glioma patient whose treatment included an IDH1 peptide vaccine. The receptors shown here come from a woman aged 50 to 60 with glioma.

V is TRBV30 and J is TRBJ1-6; D uncertain. The CDR3 consists of 14 residues. V lost 0 bases to trimming and J lost 6 bases, with 9 bases between them. Germline V gene data show CDR1 as GTSNPN and CDR2 as SVGIG (reference sequence). CDR3 sequence: CAWSVSGVNSPLHF. CDR3 nucleotides: TGTGCCTGGAGTGTCTCCGGGGTTAATTCACCCCTCCACTTT.

The rearrangement links TRBV5-3 to TRBJ1-5, with 7 bases aligning to TRBD1. TRBV5-3 is classed as an ORF, of uncertain function. V gave up 5 bases and J gave up 4 bases; unmatched junction bases: 6. The CDR3 covers 14 residues. In nucleotides, the CDR3 is TGTGCCAGAAGGGGGGGGACAGCAAATCAGCCCCAGCATTTT. Amino acid sequence: CARRGGTANQPQHF.

The chain employs TRBV2 and TRBJ2-7, with a possible D match to TRBD2 (5 bases). The CDR3 totals 14 residues. Germline-derived CDR1 and CDR2 are SNHLY and FYNNEI. The ends were cut back, 8 bases at V and 4 bases at J, with 18 bases in the middle. CDR3 DNA: TGTGCCAGCCTCTTGGCGGGTTTGAATTACGAGCAGTACTTC. It translates to CASLLAGLNYEQYF.

The chain has TRBV14 and TRBJ1-4; a possible D gene is TRBD1 (5 bases). The germline gives CDR1 SGHDN, CDR2 FVKESK. The CDR3 covers 14 residues. Trimming took 4 bases from V and 8 from J, leaving 14 bases between them. For the CDR3, the DNA is TGTGCCAGCAGCCGGCAAGGGGCCGGGGAAAAACTGTTTTTT. Protein product: CASSRQGAGEKLFF.

The chain employs TRBV11-2 and TRBJ2-3, with unresolved D. V was trimmed by 2 bases and J by 4 bases, leaving 4 bases between them. Germline CDR1 and CDR2: SGHAT and FQNNGV. The CDR3 sequence is 12 residues long. For the CDR3, the DNA is TGTGCCAGCAGCTTATTCGCAGATACGCAGTATTTT. Protein sequence: CASSLFADTQYF.

V usage is TRBV30 and J usage is TRBJ2-7; 7 nucleotides line up with TRBD1. CDR3 length: 13 amino acids. Germline loops: CDR1 GTSNPN, CDR2 SVGIG (reference sequence). J was trimmed by 0 bases and V by 6 bases; bases with no gene match: 5. This CDR3 reads CACHRGPSYEQYF. The CDR3 DNA reads TGTGCCTGCCACAGGGGCCCCTCCTACGAGCAGTACTTC.

V gene TRBV5-4 combines with J gene TRBJ2-7; D may match TRBD1 or TRBD2 (5 bases each). The CDR3 has 13 amino acids. CDR1 is SGHNT, CDR2 YYREEE, per germline (reference sequence). Trimming stripped 4 bases from V and 2 bases from J, with 10 bases between. CDR3 sequence (DNA): TGTGCCAGCAGCCCTGGGGGAGCCTACGAGCAGTACTTC. Its translation is CASSPGGAYEQYF.

CDR3 in DNA: TGTGCCAGCAGTTTAAAGCTAGCGGGGGGGCCAGGGGAGACCCAGTACTTC. It yields the protein CASSLKLAGGPGETQYF. This sequence joins TRBV27 and TRBJ2-5; 12 positions match TRBD2. Germline V gene lookup returns CDR1 MNHEY and CDR2 SMNVEV (reference sequence). The CDR3 has 17 residues. V shed 2 bases, J shed 5 bases, and the junction held 9 bases outside the gene matches.

The V gene is TRBV4-2, the J gene TRBJ1-2; no firm D call. CDR1 LGHNA and CDR2 YNFKEQ come from the germline V gene. V shed 1 base and J shed 0 bases, with 9 bases lying between them. The CDR3 contains 15 residues. Written as DNA, the CDR3 is TGTGCCAGCAGCCAAGTCGACGGAGCTAACTATGGCTACACCTTC. Its protein is CASSQVDGANYGYTF.

The chain links TRBV18 to TRBJ2-1; D possibly corresponds to TRBD1 (6 bases). Between the trimmed V and J ends, which lost 3 bases and 7 bases, there was a span of 16 bases. The CDR3 runs to 15 residues. Germline loops: CDR1 KGHSH, CDR2 LQKENI. CDR3 residues: CASSPQGVQGNEQFF. The CDR3 bases are TGTGCCAGCTCACCGCAAGGGGTTCAGGGGAATGAGCAGTTCTTC. Together with reference TRBV18 and TRBJ2-1, the CDR3 gives the full variable domain: NAGVMQNPRHLVRRRGQEARLRCSPMKGHSHVYWYRQLPEEGLKFMVYLQKENIIDESGMPKERFSAEFPKEGPSILRIQQVVRGDSAAYFCASSPQGVQGNEQFFGPGTRLTVL.

This chain joins TRBV4-1 and TRBJ2-5; 9 bases match TRBD1. CDR1 and CDR2 from the germline V gene are MGHRA and YSYEKL. The CDR3 loop spans 15 amino acids. Unmatched junction bases numbered 8, after V lost 4 bases and J lost 5 bases. CDR3 in amino acids: CASSLPPGTGETQYF. The CDR3 DNA is TGCGCCAGCAGCCTCCCCCCCGGGACAGGGGAGACCCAGTACTTC.

The gene calls are TRBV29-1 and TRBJ1-1; possibly TRBD1 for D (5 bases). Per the germline V gene, CDR1 is SQVTM and CDR2 is ANQGSEA. This CDR3 is built from 12 residues. The germline V and J ends were trimmed by 7 bases and 4 bases, with 13 bases remaining between them. CDR3 residues: CSACRDPTEAFF. The DNA of the CDR3 is TGCAGCGCCTGCCGGGACCCCACTGAAGCTTTCTTT. The variable domain in full, with the rest retrieved from reference TRBV29-1 and TRBJ1-1, is SAVISQKPSRDICQRGTSLTIQCQVDSQVTMMFWYRQQPGQSLTLIATANQGSEATYESGFVIDKFPISRPNLTFSTLTVSNMSPEDSSIYLCSACRDPTEAFFGQGTRLTVV.

The gene calls are TRBV6-5 and TRBJ1-1; a weak D match, TRBD1 (5 bases). Looked up from germline, CDR1 is MNHEY and CDR2 is SVGAGI. Trimming shortened V by 3 bases and J by 0 bases, and 14 bases separated the two germline ends. There are 16 residues in the CDR3. The CDR3 protein is CASSYNRGNMNTEAFF. In DNA form, the CDR3 reads TGTGCCAGCAGTTATAATAGGGGTAATATGAACACTGAAGCTTTCTTT.

This chain connects TRBV7-2 to TRBJ2-5; 7 positions agree with TRBD1. The germline V gene encodes CDR1 SGHTA and CDR2 FQGNSA. Unmatched junction bases numbered 5, after V lost 5 bases and J lost 2 bases. The CDR3 spans 14 residues. The CDR3 spells CASSPWGQQETQYF. For the CDR3, the DNA is TGTGCCAGCAGCCCATGGGGACAGCAAGAGACCCAGTACTTC.

CDR3 nucleotide sequence: TGCGCCAGCAGCCCCTTTCCCGGGACTAGCGGGGGGGAGACCCAGTACTTC. Translated: CASSPFPGTSGGETQYF. This chain connects TRBV5-1 to TRBJ2-5; TRBD2 aligns across 15 bases. Trimming took 4 bases from V and 5 from J; bases not matched to a gene: 9. CDR3 length: 17 amino acids. Looked up from germline, CDR1 is SGHRS and CDR2 is YFSETQ.

The chain carries TRBV19 and TRBJ1-5; the D is unclear. Germline-derived CDR1 and CDR2 are LNHDA and SQIVND (reference sequence). The CDR3 length is 16 residues. V was clipped by 0 bases and J by 5 bases, with 14 bases between them. The DNA of the CDR3 is TGTGCCAGTAGTATAGATCCCAGGCGGCGGGATCAGCCCCAGCATTTT. It encodes CASSIDPRRRDQPQHF.

The rearrangement joins TRBV5-1 to TRBJ1-1; TRBD1 might be the D (5 bases). This CDR3 region has 14 residues. V was pared by 0 bases and J by 6 bases, with 12 bases between. Per the germline V gene, CDR1 is SGHRS and CDR2 is YFSETQ. The CDR3 bases are TGCGCCAGCAGCTTGGGTCCAGGGTCGGCTGAAGCTTTCTTT. It translates to CASSLGPGSAEAFF.

J is TRBJ1-5 and V is TRBV13; D uncertain. V was clipped by 0 bases and J by 5 bases, with 2 bases between them. Per the germline V gene, CDR1 is PRHDT and CDR2 is FYEKMQ (reference sequence). The length of the CDR3 is 12 residues. The CDR3 loop reads CASSLGDQPQHF. Written as DNA, the CDR3 is TGTGCCAGCAGCTTAGGGGATCAGCCCCAGCATTTT.

DNA of the CDR3: TGTGCCAGCAGTGAGGCCCCCGTCTCCGAGCAGTACTTC. Translation gives CASSEAPVSEQYF. The chain employs TRBV6-4 and TRBJ2-7; D gene unclear. The CDR3 contains 13 residues. The V gene lost 3 bases and the J gene lost 6 bases, with 12 bases spanning the gap. The germline CDR1 and CDR2 sequences are MRHNA and SNTAGT.

The rearrangement uses TRBV7-8 and TRBJ2-7, with 11 bases lining up with TRBD2. This CDR3 has 18 amino acids. Germline V gene lookup returns CDR1 SGHVS and CDR2 FQNEAQ. After removal of 1 base from V and 2 bases from J, the junction contained 10 bases not matched to a gene. The CDR3 is CASSLGISGGASPYEQYF. DNA of the CDR3: TGTGCCAGCAGCTTAGGGATTAGCGGGGGGGCCTCACCCTACGAGCAGTACTTC.

The chain carries TRBV11-3 and TRBJ2-7; D is tentatively TRBD1 or TRBD2 (5 bases each). Trimming took off 5 bases at V and 0 bases at J, with 14 bases between the two ends. Looked up from germline, CDR1 is SGHNT and CDR2 is YENEEA. The CDR3 has 15 amino acids. CDR3 coding DNA: TGTGCCAGCAGCCCCGGGGCAGCACACTCCTACGAGCAGTACTTC. Residues: CASSPGAAHSYEQYF. The variable domain in full, with the rest retrieved from reference TRBV11-3 and TRBJ2-7, is EAGVVQSPRYKIIEKKQPVAFWCNPISGHNTLYWYLQNLGQGPELLIRYENEEAVDDSQLPKDRFSAERLKGVDSTLKIQPAELGDSAVYLCASSPGAAHSYEQYFGPGTRLTVT.

This clone has a handful of counts. This chain links TRBV25-1 with TRBJ1-6; D possibly corresponds to TRBD1 (6 bases). This CDR3 has 15 amino acids. Trimming removed 4 bases from V and 10 bases from J, with 17 bases in between. CDR1 is MGHDK, CDR2 SYGVNS, per germline. The CDR3, as DNA: TGTGCCAGCAGTGCATTTGGGCAGGGGTACTCACCCCTCCACTTT. It translates to CASSAFGQGYSPLHF.

The table lists this clone with a count of one. This chain links TRBV18 with TRBJ1-2; no reliable D call. The V gene's germline CDR1 is KGHSH and CDR2 LQKENI. The V gene lost 4 bases and the J gene lost 8 bases, with 17 bases spanning the gap. This CDR3 has 14 amino acids. The CDR3 loop is CASSLTAGTRGYTF. The CDR3 region has the DNA TGTGCCAGCTCACTGACCGCGGGCACGAGAGGCTACACCTTC.

This clone counts as medium-sized. The CDR3, as DNA: TGTGCCAGCAGCTTAGCGGGAGGCGAGCAGTACTTC. Translation gives CASSLAGGEQYF. The chain is built from TRBV7-6 and TRBJ2-7, with D perhaps matching TRBD2 (6 bases). V lost 0 bases and J 6 bases, leaving 6 bases between the germline ends. This CDR3 contains 12 residues. Per germline, CDR1 SGHVS and CDR2 FNYEAQ.

The chain carries TRBV7-2 and TRBJ1-1, with D maybe TRBD1 (6 bases). The germline CDR1 and CDR2 sequences are SGHTA and FQGNSA. The CDR3 contains 13 residues. V lost 1 base and J 10 bases, leaving 13 bases between the germline ends. CDR3 residues: CASSLEGGIAAFF. CDR3 DNA sequence: TGTGCCAGCAGCTTAGAGGGGGGGATTGCAGCTTTCTTT.